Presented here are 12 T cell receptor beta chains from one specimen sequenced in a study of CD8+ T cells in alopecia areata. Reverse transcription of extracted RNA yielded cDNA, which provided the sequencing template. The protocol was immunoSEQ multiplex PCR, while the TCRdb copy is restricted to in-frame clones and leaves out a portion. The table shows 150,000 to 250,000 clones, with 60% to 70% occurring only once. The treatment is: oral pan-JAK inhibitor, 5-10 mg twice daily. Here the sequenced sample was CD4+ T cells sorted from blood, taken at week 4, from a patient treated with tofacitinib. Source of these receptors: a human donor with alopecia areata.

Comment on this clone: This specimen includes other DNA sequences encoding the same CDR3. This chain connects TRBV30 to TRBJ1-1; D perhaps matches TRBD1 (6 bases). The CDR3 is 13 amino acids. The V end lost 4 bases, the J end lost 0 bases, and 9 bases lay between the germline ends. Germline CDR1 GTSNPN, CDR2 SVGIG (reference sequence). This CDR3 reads CAWNGQLNTEAFF. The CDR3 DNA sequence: TGTGCCTGGAATGGACAGTTGAACACTGAAGCTTTCTTT.

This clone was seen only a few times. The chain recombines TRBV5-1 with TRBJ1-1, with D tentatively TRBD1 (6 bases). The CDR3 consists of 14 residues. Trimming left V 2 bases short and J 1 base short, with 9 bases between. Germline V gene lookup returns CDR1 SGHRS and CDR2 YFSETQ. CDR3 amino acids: CASSLGTSNTEAFF. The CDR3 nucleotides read TGCGCCAGCAGCTTAGGGACATCGAACACTGAAGCTTTCTTT. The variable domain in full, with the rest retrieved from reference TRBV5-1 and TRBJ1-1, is KAGVTQTPRYLIKTRGQQVTLSCSPISGHRSVSWYQQTPGQGLQFLFEYFSETQRNKGNFPGRFSGRQFSNSRSEMNVSTLELGDSALYLCASSLGTSNTEAFFGQGTRLTVV.

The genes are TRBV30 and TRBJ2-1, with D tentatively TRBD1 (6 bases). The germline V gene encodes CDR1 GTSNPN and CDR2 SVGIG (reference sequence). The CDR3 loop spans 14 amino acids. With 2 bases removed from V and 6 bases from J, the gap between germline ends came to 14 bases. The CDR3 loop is CAWSSQGQFNEQFF. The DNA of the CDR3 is TGTGCCTGGAGTTCCCAAGGACAGTTCAATGAGCAGTTCTTC.

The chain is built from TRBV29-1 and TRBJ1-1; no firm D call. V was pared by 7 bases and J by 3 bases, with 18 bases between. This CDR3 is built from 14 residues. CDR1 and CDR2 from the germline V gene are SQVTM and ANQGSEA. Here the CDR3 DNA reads TGCAGCGGCAGCACTCTGGGCGGAGACACTGAAGCTTTCTTT. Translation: CSGSTLGGDTEAFF. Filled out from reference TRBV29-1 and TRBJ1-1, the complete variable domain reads SAVISQKPSRDICQRGTSLTIQCQVDSQVTMMFWYRQQPGQSLTLIATANQGSEATYESGFVIDKFPISRPNLTFSTLTVSNMSPEDSSIYLCSGSTLGGDTEAFFGQGTRLTVV.

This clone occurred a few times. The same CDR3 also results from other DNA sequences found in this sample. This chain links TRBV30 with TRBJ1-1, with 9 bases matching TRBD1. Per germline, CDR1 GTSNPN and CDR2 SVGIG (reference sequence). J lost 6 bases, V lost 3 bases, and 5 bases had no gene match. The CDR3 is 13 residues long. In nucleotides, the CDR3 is TGTGCCTGGAGGGAGGGACAGGGCGCTGAAGCTTTCTTT. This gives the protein CAWREGQGAEAFF.

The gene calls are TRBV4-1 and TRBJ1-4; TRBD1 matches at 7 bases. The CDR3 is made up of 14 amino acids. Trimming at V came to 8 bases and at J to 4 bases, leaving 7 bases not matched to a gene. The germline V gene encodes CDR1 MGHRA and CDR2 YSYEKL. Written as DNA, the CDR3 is TGCGCCAGCCAACCGGGACAGTTTAATGAAAAACTGTTTTTT. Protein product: CASQPGQFNEKLFF.

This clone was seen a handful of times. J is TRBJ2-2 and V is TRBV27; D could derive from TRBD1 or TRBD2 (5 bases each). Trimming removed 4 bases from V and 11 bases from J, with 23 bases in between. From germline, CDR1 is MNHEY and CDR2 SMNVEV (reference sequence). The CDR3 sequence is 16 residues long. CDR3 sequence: CASSSYGLGVRSELFF. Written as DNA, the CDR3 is TGTGCCAGCAGTTCTTATGGATTGGGGGTACGCAGCGAGCTGTTTTTT.

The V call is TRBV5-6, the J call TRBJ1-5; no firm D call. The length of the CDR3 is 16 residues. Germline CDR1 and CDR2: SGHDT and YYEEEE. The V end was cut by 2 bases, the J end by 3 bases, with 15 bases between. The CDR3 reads CASSFRYPDNNQPQHF. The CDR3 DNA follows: TGTGCCAGCAGCTTTCGATATCCGGATAACAATCAGCCCCAGCATTTT.

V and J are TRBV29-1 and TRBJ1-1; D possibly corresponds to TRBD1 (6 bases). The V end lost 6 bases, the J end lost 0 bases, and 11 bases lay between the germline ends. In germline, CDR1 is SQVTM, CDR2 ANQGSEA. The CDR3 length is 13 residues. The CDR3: CSVTTGVNTEAFF. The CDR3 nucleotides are TGCAGCGTCACGACAGGAGTGAACACTGAAGCTTTCTTT.

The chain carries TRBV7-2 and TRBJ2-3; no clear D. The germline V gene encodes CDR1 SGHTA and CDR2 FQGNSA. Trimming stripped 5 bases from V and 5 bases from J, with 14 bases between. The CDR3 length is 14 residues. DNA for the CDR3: TGTGCCAGCAGCGCTACATCGACCGAAGATACGCAGTATTTT. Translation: CASSATSTEDTQYF.

In DNA, the CDR3 is TGTGCCGCCGGGACAGGCCACAATCAGCCCCAGCATTTT. This codes for CAAGTGHNQPQHF. The genes are TRBV30 and TRBJ1-5; 8 bases fit TRBD1. Trimming cost V 8 bases and J 3 bases; bases outside gene matches: 6. CDR1 is GTSNPN, CDR2 SVGIG, per germline (reference sequence). The CDR3 loop spans 13 amino acids.

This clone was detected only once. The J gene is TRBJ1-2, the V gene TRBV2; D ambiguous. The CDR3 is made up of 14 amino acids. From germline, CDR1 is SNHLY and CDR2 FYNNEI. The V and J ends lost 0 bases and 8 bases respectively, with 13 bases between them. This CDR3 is CASSEAGPNYGYTF. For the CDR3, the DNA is TGTGCCAGCAGTGAAGCAGGTCCCAATTACGGCTACACCTTC.